This entry lists 18 T cell receptor beta chains sequenced from one sample in a study of long-term antiretroviral therapy in people with HIV. Sequencing used immunoSEQ v3.0 at survey level. TCRdb's copy holds only in-frame clones and misses some; the assay was immunoSEQ multiplex PCR. Among around 18,000 clones listed, 91% were seen once. This sample comprised unsorted PBMCs, obtained 3 years after starting antiretroviral therapy. All receptors derive from a man between 45 and 60 years old with HIV.

This rearrangement joins TRBV30 to TRBJ2-7; possibly TRBD1 for D (5 bases). Trimming shortened V by 0 bases and J by 3 bases, and 9 bases separated the two germline ends. The CDR3 length is 13 residues. Germline CDR1 and CDR2: GTSNPN and SVGIG (reference sequence). CDR3 in DNA: TGTGCCTGGAGTGTAAAGCAGGGCTACGAGCAGTACTTC. Translated, it gives CAWSVKQGYEQYF. The whole variable domain, filled in from reference TRBV30 and TRBJ2-7, reads SQTIHQWPATLVQPVGSPLSLECTVEGTSNPNLYWYRQAAGRGLQLLFYSVGIGQISSEVPQNLSASRPQDRQFILSSKKLLLSDSGFYLCAWSVKQGYEQYFGPGTRLTVT.

CDR3 loop: CASSYGGGVGKNIQYF. CDR3 sequence (DNA): TGTGCCAGCAGTTACGGCGGGGGGGTGGGCAAAAACATTCAGTACTTC. The J gene is TRBJ2-4, the V gene TRBV6-5; 9 positions agree with TRBD2. CDR1 is MNHEY, CDR2 SVGAGI, per germline. J was trimmed by 3 bases and V by 2 bases; bases with no gene match: 5. CDR3 size: 16 residues.

The chain links TRBV11-2 to TRBJ1-5; no clear D. The CDR3 totals 17 residues. Germline V CDR1 and CDR2: SGHAT, FQNNGV. V was pared by 0 bases and J by 0 bases, with 12 bases between. DNA for the CDR3: TGTGCCAGCAGCTTAGACGCAGGAGATTATAGCAATCAGCCCCAGCATTTT. Translation gives CASSLDAGDYSNQPQHF.

J is TRBJ2-1 and V is TRBV13; 16 nucleotides align to TRBD2. The V gene end was trimmed by 7 bases and the J gene end by 2 bases; junction bases not matched to a gene: 8. The CDR3 loop spans 18 amino acids. Germline V gives CDR1 PRHDT, CDR2 FYEKMQ (reference sequence). Here the CDR3 reads CASNPTGTSGGAYNEQFF. The CDR3 DNA reads as TGTGCCAGCAACCCTACCGGGACTAGCGGGGGGGCCTACAATGAGCAGTTCTTC.

This chain joins TRBV27 and TRBJ2-7; D may be TRBD2 (6 bases). The germline CDR1 and CDR2 sequences are MNHEY and SMNVEV (reference sequence). This CDR3 comprises 16 residues. Trimming cost V 1 base and J 5 bases, with 18 bases left between them. In DNA, the CDR3 is TGTGCCAGCAGTTTATTAGGGTCAGGGACTTCCCACGAGCAGTACTTC. It is translated as CASSLLGSGTSHEQYF.

The genes are TRBV7-9 and TRBJ2-7; perhaps TRBD1 as D (7 bases). The germline V gene has CDR1 SEHNR and CDR2 FQNEAQ (reference sequence). V lost 3 bases and J 3 bases, leaving 18 bases between the germline ends. The length of the CDR3 is 16 residues. The CDR3 sequence: CASSFARQGGNYEQYF. The CDR3 DNA follows: TGTGCCAGCAGCTTCGCTCGGCAGGGGGGAAACTACGAGCAGTACTTC.

Of note for this clone: Its ends do not fully match the called genes, so a read error is possible. The chain combines TRBV6-1 with TRBJ1-2; a weak D match, TRBD1 (6 bases). The length of the CDR3 is 11 residues. Germline V CDR1 and CDR2: MNHNS, SASEGT. The CDR3 here is CASSEWDIRSF. CDR3 nucleotide sequence: TGTGCCAGCAGTGAATGGGACATTCGTTCCTTC.

The chain couples TRBV6-5 to TRBJ2-1; TRBD2 matches 7 bases. This CDR3 is 16 amino acids long. Germline V lookup: CDR1 MNHEY, CDR2 SVGAGI. The V segment lost 2 bases and the J segment 2 bases; nucleotides outside the gene matches: 6. The CDR3 reads CASSYSPGGTYNEQFF. DNA for the CDR3: TGTGCCAGCAGTTACAGTCCCGGGGGGACCTACAATGAGCAGTTCTTC.

This clone showed up just once. DNA for the CDR3: TGTGCCAGCAGCTTAAGACGGGCGAACACTGAAGCTTTCTTT. Translated, it gives CASSLRRANTEAFF. The rearrangement uses TRBV11-2 and TRBJ1-1; the D is unclear. The CDR3 has 14 amino acids. V lost 2 bases and J 1 base, leaving 8 bases between the germline ends. Per germline, CDR1 SGHAT and CDR2 FQNNGV.

The chain has TRBV30 and TRBJ2-3, with D maybe TRBD2 (6 bases). There are 14 residues in the CDR3. CDR1 is GTSNPN and CDR2 is SVGIG in the germline V gene (reference sequence). The V end was cut by 2 bases, the J end by 2 bases, with 11 bases between. This CDR3 is CAWSLSGPTDTQYF. In DNA, the CDR3 is TGTGCCTGGAGTTTAAGCGGGCCCACAGATACGCAGTATTTT.

This chain connects TRBV9 to TRBJ2-7; 11 bases are shared with TRBD2. The CDR3 runs 15 residues. CDR1 is SGDLS and CDR2 is YYNGEE in the germline V gene. The V segment lost 4 bases and the J segment 0 bases; nucleotides outside the gene matches: 3. The DNA of the CDR3 is TGTGCCAGCAGCTCCGGGACTAGCGGCTCCTACGAGCAGTACTTC. Translation: CASSSGTSGSYEQYF.

V gene TRBV15 combines with J gene TRBJ2-3; D gene uncertain. Germline V gene sequence: CDR1 LNHNV, CDR2 YYDKDF (reference sequence). The CDR3 loop spans 13 amino acids. V gave up 0 bases and J gave up 3 bases, with 4 bases separating them. In nucleotides, the CDR3 is TGTGCCACCAGCAGAGATGGGACAGATACGCAGTATTTT. This codes for CATSRDGTDTQYF.

V and J are TRBV6-5 and TRBJ1-2, with 7 bases matching TRBD1. Germline CDR1 reads MNHEY; CDR2 reads SVGAGI. CDR3 length equals 14 residues. Unmatched junction bases numbered 8, after V lost 5 bases and J lost 5 bases. CDR3 coding DNA: TGTGCCAGCAGTCCAGGGGGGATTTCATATGGCTACACCTTC. It codes for CASSPGGISYGYTF.

The rearrangement links TRBV7-2 to TRBJ2-2; the match to TRBD2 covers 10 bases. This CDR3 has 15 residues. Germline CDR1 SGHTA, CDR2 FQGNSA. V lost 3 bases to trimming and J lost 5 bases; unmatched junction nucleotides: 3. The CDR3 region has the DNA TGTGCCAGCAGCTTTAGCGGGGGGCGGACCGGGGAGCTGTTTTTT. It yields the protein CASSFSGGRTGELFF. Full variable domain (rest looked up from reference TRBV7-2 and TRBJ2-2): GAGVSQSPSNKVTEKGKDVELRCDPISGHTALYWYRQSLGQGLEFLIYFQGNSAPDKSGLPSDRFSAERTGGSVSTLTIQRTQQEDSAVYLCASSFSGGRTGELFFGEGSRLTVL.

This clone was recorded once. The chain carries TRBV12-5 and TRBJ1-6, with D maybe TRBD1 (6 bases). The CDR3 has 18 residues. Trimming shortened V by 0 bases and J by 1 base, and 13 bases separated the two germline ends. Per the germline V gene, CDR1 is LGHNT and CDR2 is FRNRAP. CDR3 sequence: CASGLVLLGASYNSPLHF. The CDR3 DNA reads as TGTGCTAGTGGTTTGGTACTCTTGGGGGCATCCTATAATTCACCCCTCCACTTT.

There are a few counts of this clone. The V call is TRBV5-4, the J call TRBJ1-5, with 11 bases fitting TRBD1. CDR3 length: 15 residues. The germline gives CDR1 SGHNT, CDR2 YYREEE (reference sequence). Trimming at V came to 4 bases and at J to 5 bases, leaving 5 bases not matched to a gene. CDR3 sequence (DNA): TGTGCCAGCAGCCCAGGACAGGGGGCCGATCAGCCCCAGCATTTT. Residues: CASSPGQGADQPQHF.

The rearrangement uses TRBV7-9 and TRBJ2-1; 10 nucleotides agree with TRBD2. The J segment lost 7 bases and the V segment lost 1 base, leaving 4 bases of the junction unmatched. This CDR3 has 15 amino acids. The V gene's germline CDR1 is SEHNR and CDR2 FQNEAQ (reference sequence). CDR3 in DNA: TGTGCCAGCAGCTTAGAACTAGCGGGGCCTAATGAGCAGTTCTTC. It translates to CASSLELAGPNEQFF.

This chain uses TRBV5-1 with TRBJ1-1; D might be TRBD1 (6 bases). The CDR3 is 15 residues long. Germline CDR1 is SGHRS and CDR2 is YFSETQ. Trimming removed 4 bases from V and 1 base from J, with 14 bases in between. Here the CDR3 DNA reads TGCGCCAGCAGCGCGGCGGGACACCCGAACACTGAAGCTTTCTTT. This encodes CASSAAGHPNTEAFF.